These 18 T cell receptor beta chains were sequenced from one sample in a study of cytomegalovirus exposure and HLA in healthy donors. This table comes from immunoSEQ multiplex PCR, and its TCRdb copy is limited to in-frame clones, with some not included. Of around 150,000 clones in the sample, less than 90% are singletons; the top ten hold about 3.1%. The sequenced material came from PBMCs. The source of these receptors is a woman younger than 35 in good health and CMV-seropositive.

This chain links TRBV11-3 with TRBJ2-7; 7 bases are a match to TRBD2. The CDR3 covers 13 residues. Unmatched junction bases numbered 4, after V lost 5 bases and J lost 3 bases. From germline, CDR1 is SGHNT and CDR2 YENEEA. CDR3 bases: TGTGCCAGCAGCCCGGAGCGGGACTACGAGCAGTACTTC. Translating gives CASSPERDYEQYF.

This chain connects TRBV30 to TRBJ2-2, with D perhaps TRBD2 (5 bases). The CDR3 is 15 residues long. Germline-derived CDR1 and CDR2 are GTSNPN and SVGIG (reference sequence). V gave up 5 bases and J gave up 0 bases, with 13 bases separating them. The CDR3 loop reads CAWLRTGTNTGELFF. The CDR3 nucleotides read TGTGCCTGGCTCCGGACGGGGACGAACACCGGGGAGCTGTTTTTT.

This clone was detected once. This chain joins TRBV7-9 and TRBJ2-3; 9 bases are a match to TRBD2. The V segment lost 1 base and the J segment 3 bases; nucleotides outside the gene matches: 2. Per the germline V gene, CDR1 is SEHNR and CDR2 is FQNEAQ (reference sequence). The CDR3 consists of 15 residues. CDR3 sequence: CASSLGLAETDTQYF. The CDR3 nucleotides read TGTGCCAGCAGCTTAGGACTAGCGGAAACAGATACGCAGTATTTT.

The chain joins TRBV10-2 to TRBJ2-2; possible D gene TRBD2, 5 bases. The CDR3 runs to 12 residues. Germline loops: CDR1 WSHSY, CDR2 SAAADI. The V end lost 8 bases, the J end lost 5 bases, and 9 bases lay between the germline ends. CDR3 coding DNA: TGCGCCAGCGGAGGCGGTACCGGGGAGCTGTTTTTT. Translation gives CASGGGTGELFF.

This chain joins TRBV6-1 and TRBJ1-1, with 8 positions matching TRBD1. V shed 7 bases, J shed 5 bases, and the junction held 9 bases outside the gene matches. Germline assignment: CDR1 MNHNS and CDR2 SASEGT. The length of the CDR3 is 14 residues. CDR3 DNA sequence: TGTGCCAGCACCACAGGGGGAGGATGGACTGAAGCTTTCTTT. Amino acids: CASTTGGGWTEAFF.

This clone was observed once. V is TRBV6-6 and J is TRBJ2-1, with 10 bases fitting TRBD1. This CDR3 is 15 amino acids long. The ends lost 0 bases at V and 8 bases at J; junction bases unmatched: 4. The germline CDR1 and CDR2 sequences are MNHNY and SVGAGI (reference sequence). CDR3 protein: CASSYSRDRGDEQFF. In DNA form, the CDR3 reads TGTGCCAGCAGTTACTCGCGGGACAGGGGTGATGAGCAGTTCTTC.

The chain carries TRBV18 and TRBJ2-7, with TRBD1 matching 8 bases. The germline gives CDR1 KGHSH, CDR2 LQKENI. The CDR3 extends over 15 amino acids. V lost 2 bases, J lost 7 bases, and 10 bases stayed unmatched. The CDR3 sequence is CASSPTVQGAREQYF. CDR3 DNA: TGTGCCAGCTCACCAACAGTCCAGGGGGCTCGAGAGCAGTACTTC.

This clone was seen once. The chain combines TRBV9 with TRBJ1-2; possibly TRBD1 for D (5 bases). Germline CDR1 SGDLS, CDR2 YYNGEE. Deletions cut 0 bases from V and 5 bases from J, with 8 bases between. The CDR3 totals 13 residues. For the CDR3, the DNA is TGTGCCAGCAGCGTAGAGGGGTGGTATGGCTACACCTTC. Translating gives CASSVEGWYGYTF.

The rearrangement links TRBV15 to TRBJ2-1, with no clear D. The V gene lost 0 bases and the J gene lost 5 bases, with 2 bases spanning the gap. Germline CDR1 and CDR2: LNHNV and YYDKDF (reference sequence). This CDR3 comprises 12 residues. As DNA, the CDR3 is TGTGCCACCAGCAGAGATAACAATGAGCAGTTCTTC. Residues: CATSRDNNEQFF.

The chain carries TRBV5-1 and TRBJ2-1; 8 nucleotides line up with TRBD2. V lost 0 bases, J lost 4 bases, and 6 bases stayed unmatched. This CDR3 comprises 16 residues. Germline loops: CDR1 SGHRS, CDR2 YFSETQ. The CDR3: CASSLAIGGRYNEQFF. The CDR3 DNA reads TGCGCCAGCAGCTTGGCCATTGGCGGGAGGTACAATGAGCAGTTCTTC.

This chain connects TRBV5-6 to TRBJ1-1; 7 bases match TRBD1. From germline, CDR1 is SGHDT and CDR2 YYEEEE. V shed 0 bases and J 7 bases; nucleotides not matched to a gene: 9. The CDR3 contains 15 residues. The CDR3 sequence: CASSLEVEDRSEAFF. CDR3 DNA: TGTGCCAGCAGCTTGGAGGTCGAGGACAGGAGTGAAGCTTTCTTT. Filled out from reference TRBV5-6 and TRBJ1-1, the complete variable domain reads DAGVTQSPTHLIKTRGQQVTLRCSPKSGHDTVSWYQQALGQGPQFIFQYYEEEERQRGNFPDRFSGHQFPNYSSELNVNALLLGDSALYLCASSLEVEDRSEAFFGQGTRLTVV.

In DNA form, the CDR3 reads TGTGCCAGCAGTTACGAAGACAGTACTAGCACAGATACGCAGTATTTT. Its protein is CASSYEDSTSTDTQYF. The chain joins TRBV6-5 to TRBJ2-3; D is possibly TRBD1 (5 bases). CDR3 length equals 16 residues. Trimming left V 2 bases short and J 0 bases short, with 12 bases between. The germline V gene encodes CDR1 MNHEY and CDR2 SVGAGI.

The rearrangement uses TRBV2 and TRBJ2-1; the D gene is possibly TRBD2 (6 bases). V was trimmed by 6 bases and J by 3 bases, leaving 15 bases between them. The CDR3 loop spans 15 amino acids. The germline gives CDR1 SNHLY, CDR2 FYNNEI. The CDR3 loop reads CASSPLEGYYNEQFF. For the CDR3, the DNA is TGTGCCAGCAGCCCCTTGGAGGGATACTACAATGAGCAGTTCTTC.

Comment on this clone: Within the sample, other DNA sequences also encode this same CDR3. For the CDR3, the DNA is TGTGCCAGCTCGGCTAGTAACTATGGCTACACCTTC. It codes for CASSASNYGYTF. The chain has TRBV14 and TRBJ1-2; D gene unclear. Trimming shortened V by 8 bases and J by 1 base, and 8 bases separated the two germline ends. The V gene's germline CDR1 is SGHDN and CDR2 FVKESK. CDR3 length: 12 amino acids.

The CDR3 coding sequence is TGTGCCTGGAGTGTTAAGCTCAGCGGAGAGAACAATGAGCAGTTCTTC. Protein product: CAWSVKLSGENNEQFF. The gene calls are TRBV30 and TRBJ2-1; perhaps TRBD2 as D (5 bases). The CDR3 contains 16 residues. Germline CDR1 and CDR2: GTSNPN and SVGIG (reference sequence). The ends were cut back, 0 bases at V and 5 bases at J, with 17 bases in the middle. Together with reference TRBV30 and TRBJ2-1, the CDR3 gives the full variable domain: SQTIHQWPATLVQPVGSPLSLECTVEGTSNPNLYWYRQAAGRGLQLLFYSVGIGQISSEVPQNLSASRPQDRQFILSSKKLLLSDSGFYLCAWSVKLSGENNEQFFGPGTRLTVL.

This chain connects TRBV7-2 to TRBJ2-2; no definite D call. The CDR3 length is 15 residues. The V end was cut by 5 bases, the J end by 0 bases, with 10 bases between. CDR1 and CDR2 (germline): SGHTA, FQGNSA. The CDR3 loop is CASSPPPTNTGELFF. The CDR3 region has the DNA TGTGCCAGCAGCCCCCCCCCAACGAACACCGGGGAGCTGTTTTTT.

This clone was picked up one time. V usage is TRBV6-5 and J usage is TRBJ2-5, with 11 bases identical to TRBD2. J lost 5 bases, V lost 7 bases, and 6 bases had no gene match. Germline V gives CDR1 MNHEY, CDR2 SVGAGI. CDR3 length equals 14 residues. The CDR3 DNA reads as TGTGCCAGCAAAACTAGCGGGAGCGGGGAGACCCAGTACTTC. Translation gives CASKTSGSGETQYF.

This chain links TRBV29-1 with TRBJ1-5; TRBD1 matches 8 bases. This CDR3 contains 13 residues. The V and J ends lost 7 bases and 2 bases, in that order; junction bases with no gene match: 4. Germline V gene sequence: CDR1 SQVTM, CDR2 ANQGSEA. DNA of the CDR3: TGCAGCGACCGACAGGGGTGCAATCAGCCCCAGCATTTT. Its protein product is CSDRQGCNQPQHF.